The 5 T cell receptor beta chains listed next were all sequenced from one sample in a study of T cells after yellow fever vaccination. TCRdb re-called the 5' RACE reads through MiXCR, storing one row per CDR3 protein. The sample lists about 550,000 distinct CDR3 sequences, about a fifth occurring once. The sample in question was PBMCs, obtained 15 days after the yellow fever booster vaccination. Source of these receptors: a man aged 25 to 40 who received the YFV17D yellow fever vaccine.

The table lists this clonotype with a few counts. This chain links TRBV2 with TRBJ2-7; no clear D gene. Germline V gene lookup returns CDR1 SNHLY and CDR2 FYNNEI. The CDR3 consists of 13 residues. With 6 bases removed from V and 2 bases from J, the gap between germline ends came to 11 bases. CDR3 nucleotide sequence: TGTGCCAGCAGGGTTCCGCTCGCCTACGAGCAGTACTTC. This gives the protein CASRVPLAYEQYF.

This sequence joins TRBV12-3 or TRBV12-4 and TRBJ1-1; TRBD1 agrees at 10 bases. The CDR3 spans 15 residues. Trimming cost V 6 bases and J 4 bases; bases outside gene matches: 8. The DNA for the CDR3 is TGTGCCAGCAGGGGACAGGGGTGGCTTTTCACTGAAGCTTTCTTT. Residues: CASRGQGWLFTEAFF.

A few counts support this clonotype. J is TRBJ1-1 and V is TRBV4-2; 8 bases match TRBD1. The CDR3 covers 16 residues. Looked up from germline, CDR1 is LGHNA and CDR2 is YNFKEQ. With V trimmed by 0 bases and J by 10 bases, 13 bases remained unmatched. The CDR3, as DNA: TGTGCCAGCAGCCAAGACCTGACAGGGGTACAACAGGGAGCTTTCTTT. The encoded protein is CASSQDLTGVQQGAFF.

The rearrangement uses TRBV6-6 and TRBJ2-2; tentatively, D is TRBD1 or TRBD2 (5 bases each). The CDR3 loop spans 12 amino acids. Germline-derived CDR1 and CDR2 are MNHNY and SVGAGI (reference sequence). Trimming left V 8 bases short and J 5 bases short, with 9 bases between. DNA for the CDR3: TGTGCCAGCGCCGGGGCTACCGGGGAGCTGTTTTTT. Encoded protein: CASAGATGELFF.

This clonotype has a handful of counts. V is TRBV7-2 and J is TRBJ2-7; 9 bases line up with TRBD2. With 1 base clipped from V and 2 bases from J, the junction kept 9 bases outside the gene matches. There are 17 residues in the CDR3. Germline-derived CDR1 and CDR2 are SGHTA and FQGNSA. In DNA, the CDR3 is TGTGCCAGCAGCTTAGTGGGGTTTAGCGGGAGTCCCTACGAGCAGTACTTC. As protein: CASSLVGFSGSPYEQYF.